Below, 14 T cell receptor beta chains from the same sample are listed, as sequenced in a study of regulatory T cells in long-lasting Graves disease. With iRepertoire HTBI primers and Arm-PCR of CDR3 regions, TCR beta libraries were built. TCRdb ran MiXCR on the multiplex PCR reads and lists one entry per CDR3 protein. The data show 450,000 or so distinct CDR3 sequences, about 20% seen once. Regarding time point: persistent/refractory GD, antithyroid drugs over 5 years with positive TRAb. Extracted RNA from PBMCs served as the source of the TCR library. Sample: peripheral blood mononuclear cells (PBMCs), taken when the disease was refractory, from a patient treated with antithyroid drugs. All receptors come from a female donor with Graves disease.

The chain uses TRBV29-1 and TRBJ2-7; either TRBD1 or TRBD2 may fit D (5 bases each). The CDR3 runs to 12 residues. In germline, CDR1 is SQVTM, CDR2 ANQGSEA. With 7 bases removed from V and 3 bases from J, the gap between germline ends came to 13 bases. The CDR3 sequence is CSAEGTNYEQYF. CDR3 bases: TGCAGCGCCGAGGGGACCAACTACGAGCAGTACTTC.

This clonotype was counted a few times. This chain connects TRBV29-1 to TRBJ2-7; D is unclear. The CDR3 totals 13 residues. CDR1 is SQVTM, CDR2 ANQGSEA, per germline. V gave up 7 bases and J gave up 2 bases, with 15 bases separating them. In DNA form, the CDR3 reads TGCAGCGCTCTTGGAGACGGAGCCTACGAGCAGTACTTC. Protein product: CSALGDGAYEQYF.

V gene TRBV19 combines with J gene TRBJ1-2; D ambiguous. The CDR3 totals 15 residues. Germline V gene data show CDR1 as LNHDA and CDR2 as SQIVND (reference sequence). Trimming took off 3 bases at V and 0 bases at J, with 11 bases between the two ends. Here the CDR3 reads CASSIPGRPNYGYTF. The CDR3 DNA is TGTGCCAGTAGTATTCCCGGGAGACCTAACTATGGCTACACCTTC.

The rearrangement uses TRBV2 and TRBJ2-5, with D possibly TRBD2 on 5 matching bases. Per the germline V gene, CDR1 is SNHLY and CDR2 is FYNNEI. The CDR3 has 15 amino acids. V was clipped by 2 bases and J by 3 bases, with 13 bases between them. The CDR3 DNA reads TGTGCCAGCAGTGAATCTCGCGGGCCCAAAGAGACCCAGTACTTC. Its protein is CASSESRGPKETQYF.

This clonotype was recorded a few times. This chain connects TRBV18 to TRBJ2-2; a weak D match, TRBD2 (5 bases). The CDR3 has 16 residues. Trimming stripped 3 bases from V and 4 bases from J, with 15 bases between. Per the germline V gene, CDR1 is KGHSH and CDR2 is LQKENI. CDR3: CASSPPSRISTGELFF. The CDR3 bases are TGTGCCAGCTCACCGCCTAGCCGGATTTCCACCGGGGAGCTGTTTTTT.

This clonotype came up many times. The V and J genes are TRBV7-2 and TRBJ1-6, with TRBD1 as a possible D gene (5 bases). CDR1 and CDR2 from the germline V gene are SGHTA and FQGNSA. The V end was cut by 5 bases, the J end by 10 bases, with 18 bases between. There are 15 residues in the CDR3. CDR3 bases: TGTGCCAGCAGCCAGGGTCCTAGGGTGGCGTCACCCCTCCACTTT. It is translated as CASSQGPRVASPLHF.

This clonotype was seen many times. The genes are TRBV28 and TRBJ1-6, with D unclear. CDR1 is MDHEN and CDR2 is SYDVKM in the germline V gene. V gave up 3 bases and J gave up 9 bases, with 12 bases separating them. CDR3 length equals 14 residues. In DNA, the CDR3 is TGTGCCAGCAGTTTTGGAACAGCCACTTCACCCCTCCACTTT. Translation: CASSFGTATSPLHF.

This clonotype was counted a few times. This chain uses TRBV19 with TRBJ2-7; 7 nucleotides match TRBD1. Trimming at V came to 3 bases and at J to 4 bases, leaving 6 bases not matched to a gene. Per germline, CDR1 LNHDA and CDR2 SQIVND (reference sequence). This CDR3 comprises 14 residues. The CDR3 coding sequence is TGTGCCAGTAGTATCGCGACAGGGATATACGAGCAGTACTTC. Amino acid sequence: CASSIATGIYEQYF.

This clonotype has a count of ten or more. V is TRBV27 and J is TRBJ2-4; 9 positions agree with TRBD2. The CDR3 has 13 residues. Looked up from germline, CDR1 is MNHEY and CDR2 is SMNVEV (reference sequence). Trimming removed 6 bases from V and 8 bases from J; junction bases left unmatched: 5. CDR3 in amino acids: CASRDLAGDIQYF. As DNA, the CDR3 is TGTGCCAGCAGGGACTTAGCGGGGGACATTCAGTACTTC.

The chain has TRBV28 and TRBJ2-3; tentatively, D is TRBD1 (5 bases). V lost 7 bases and J lost 7, with 21 bases in between. CDR3 length: 15 amino acids. Germline CDR1 is MDHEN and CDR2 is SYDVKM. In DNA form, the CDR3 reads TGTGCCAGCATCATGTTTGGGCAGGGTCGGAATACGCAGTATTTT. This codes for CASIMFGQGRNTQYF.

In its sample, this clonotype was seen a few times. The chain is built from TRBV7-9 and TRBJ2-7; 7 bases are a match to TRBD1. V shed 5 bases and J 5 bases; nucleotides not matched to a gene: 9. Germline lookup yields CDR1 SEHNR and CDR2 FQNEAQ (reference sequence). This CDR3 has 14 amino acids. The DNA of the CDR3 is TGTGCCAGCAGCACGCACAGGGGTAGCGACGAGCAGTACTTC. Residues: CASSTHRGSDEQYF.

This clonotype was recorded many times. The chain recombines TRBV29-1 with TRBJ2-7, with D possibly matching TRBD1 (6 bases). Trimming pared 5 bases from V and 5 bases from J, leaving 13 bases between. The CDR3 length is 12 residues. Germline CDR1 reads SQVTM; CDR2 reads ANQGSEA. The CDR3 DNA reads as TGCAGCGTTTTGAGGGGGAATCACGAGCAGTACTTC. Protein: CSVLRGNHEQYF.

The V and J genes are TRBV25-1 and TRBJ2-2; D possibly corresponds to TRBD2 (7 bases). Germline V gene data show CDR1 as MGHDK and CDR2 as SYGVNS. The CDR3 has 16 residues. V lost 6 bases, J lost 5 bases, and 19 bases lay in between. The CDR3 DNA is TGTGCCAGCAGCGGAGGGGCAGGGAGGGGGACCGGGGAGCTGTTTTTT. Encoded protein: CASSGGAGRGTGELFF.

This clonotype appeared many times. V usage is TRBV27 and J usage is TRBJ2-7; D is possibly TRBD1 or TRBD2 (5 bases each). The CDR3 consists of 16 residues. V lost 6 bases and J lost 0, with 18 bases in between. Germline CDR1 is MNHEY and CDR2 is SMNVEV (reference sequence). The CDR3, as DNA: TGTGCCAGCAGGCCCGGGACGTCTACTTACTCCTACGAGCAGTACTTC. Protein sequence: CASRPGTSTYSYEQYF.